The next 32 T cell receptor beta chains were all read from a single sample in a study of control samples from healthy donors and cancer patients. The method was immunoSEQ multiplex PCR; TCRdb's version includes in-frame clones alone and lacks a portion of them. Seen here are tens of thousands of clones, more than 70% observed once, and the top ten hold over 2%. The sequencing sample was made of PBMCs. The receptors here all came from a woman between 45 and 60 years old with head and neck cancer.

This chain connects TRBV9 to TRBJ2-3, with D possibly TRBD2 on 6 matching bases. The CDR3 is 15 residues long. Germline CDR1 reads SGDLS; CDR2 reads YYNGEE. With 0 bases removed from V and 4 bases from J, the gap between germline ends came to 12 bases. CDR3 in DNA: TGTGCCAGCAGCGTAGCTGTGGTAGCGGCAGATACGCAGTATTTT. Translated, it gives CASSVAVVAADTQYF. Based on the CDR3 plus reference TRBV9 and TRBJ2-3, the full variable domain is DSGVTQTPKHLITATGQRVTLRCSPRSGDLSVYWYQQSLDQGLQFLIQYYNGEERAKGNILERFSAQQFPDLHSELNLSSLELGDSALYFCASSVAVVAADTQYFGPGTRLTVL.

V gene TRBV30 combines with J gene TRBJ2-1; 7 bases align to TRBD1. Trimming cost V 6 bases and J 6 bases; bases outside gene matches: 5. CDR1 and CDR2 (germline): GTSNPN, SVGIG (reference sequence). The length of the CDR3 is 12 residues. In nucleotides, the CDR3 is TGTGCCTGTAACCGACAGGGCAATGAGCAGTTCTTC. It specifies CACNRQGNEQFF. Complete variable domain (other parts from reference TRBV30 and TRBJ2-1): SQTIHQWPATLVQPVGSPLSLECTVEGTSNPNLYWYRQAAGRGLQLLFYSVGIGQISSEVPQNLSASRPQDRQFILSSKKLLLSDSGFYLCACNRQGNEQFFGPGTRLTVL.

This chain joins TRBV19 and TRBJ2-1; 7 bases agree with TRBD1. CDR3 length equals 13 residues. Germline V gives CDR1 LNHDA, CDR2 SQIVND (reference sequence). V lost 7 bases to trimming and J lost 9 bases; unmatched junction nucleotides: 9. The CDR3 nucleotides are TGTGCCAGTAATAGACAGGGAAGTAGTGAGCAGTTCTTC. As protein: CASNRQGSSEQFF. The whole variable domain, remainder taken from reference TRBV19 and TRBJ2-1, is DGGITQSPKYLFRKEGQNVTLSCEQNLNHDAMYWYRQDPGQGLRLIYYSQIVNDFQKGDIAEGYSVSREKKESFPLTVTSAQKNPTAFYLCASNRQGSSEQFFGPGTRLTVL.

This clone appeared once. The CDR3 here is CASRWNYEQYF. In DNA, the CDR3 is TGTGCCAGCAGGTGGAATTACGAGCAGTACTTC. V and J are TRBV28 and TRBJ2-7; D uncertain. The V end lost 6 bases, the J end lost 4 bases, and 7 bases lay between the germline ends. Germline CDR1 is MDHEN and CDR2 is SYDVKM. The length of the CDR3 is 11 residues.

The rearrangement joins TRBV6-5 to TRBJ1-5; D not resolved. V gave up 8 bases and J gave up 7 bases, with 9 bases separating them. The CDR3 consists of 11 residues. Germline CDR1 is MNHEY and CDR2 is SVGAGI. The CDR3 spells CASGDRQPQHF. The CDR3 bases are TGTGCCAGCGGAGATCGACAGCCCCAGCATTTT.

This chain links TRBV5-1 with TRBJ2-2, with a possible D match to TRBD2 (6 bases). V was clipped by 2 bases and J by 1 base, with 9 bases between them. This CDR3 region has 15 residues. Germline V gives CDR1 SGHRS, CDR2 YFSETQ. DNA of the CDR3: TGCGCCAGCAGCTTCTCCGGGGGGAACACCGGGGAGCTGTTTTTT. Its translation: CASSFSGGNTGELFF. Filled out from reference TRBV5-1 and TRBJ2-2, the complete variable domain reads KAGVTQTPRYLIKTRGQQVTLSCSPISGHRSVSWYQQTPGQGLQFLFEYFSETQRNKGNFPGRFSGRQFSNSRSEMNVSTLELGDSALYLCASSFSGGNTGELFFGEGSRLTVL.

This rearrangement joins TRBV28 to TRBJ2-7, with D possibly TRBD2 on 5 matching bases. Germline CDR1 and CDR2: MDHEN and SYDVKM. This CDR3 spans 15 amino acids. With 5 bases removed from V and 0 bases from J, the gap between germline ends came to 14 bases. The CDR3 here is CASSPRLGDSYEQYF. In DNA, the CDR3 is TGTGCCAGCAGTCCCCGGCTCGGGGACTCCTACGAGCAGTACTTC.

The chain uses TRBV25-1 and TRBJ2-2; D remains unclear. Trimming left V 7 bases short and J 4 bases short, with 4 bases between. This CDR3 is built from 11 residues. Germline loops: CDR1 MGHDK, CDR2 SYGVNS. The CDR3 protein is CASIGTGELFF. CDR3 coding DNA: TGTGCCAGCATAGGCACCGGGGAGCTGTTTTTT.

About this clone itself: The sample carries other DNA sequences with the same CDR3. The V and J genes are TRBV3-1 (or the pseudogene TRBV3-2) and TRBJ2-7; D unclear. V was pared by 1 base and J by 4 bases, with 5 bases between. This CDR3 has 12 residues. Germline V gene data show CDR1 as LGHDT and CDR2 as YNNKEL (reference sequence). The CDR3 nucleotides read TGTGCCAGCAGCCAAGTTTCGTACGAGCAGTACTTC. Its protein is CASSQVSYEQYF.

The chain recombines TRBV5-1 with TRBJ2-5, with D possibly TRBD2 on 5 matching bases. V shed 4 bases and J shed 3 bases, with 10 bases lying between them. The CDR3 has 13 residues. CDR1 is SGHRS, CDR2 YFSETQ, per germline. In nucleotides, the CDR3 is TGCGCCAGCAGCCCGGGGTGGGAAGAGACCCAGTACTTC. It specifies CASSPGWEETQYF.

This clone was recorded a few times. CDR3: CASSRGSGVYHEQYF. The CDR3 bases are TGTGCCAGCAGTCGTGGGAGCGGGGTCTACCACGAGCAGTACTTC. This chain links TRBV27 with TRBJ2-7; 7 bases align to TRBD2. The J segment lost 5 bases and the V segment lost 5 bases, leaving 12 bases of the junction unmatched. Germline CDR1 MNHEY, CDR2 SMNVEV (reference sequence). This CDR3 has 15 residues.

The rearrangement uses TRBV30 and TRBJ1-6; no reliable D call. V shed 0 bases and J shed 7 bases, with 13 bases lying between them. Germline V gives CDR1 GTSNPN, CDR2 SVGIG (reference sequence). This CDR3 spans 15 amino acids. The DNA for the CDR3 is TGTGCCTGGAGTGTAGTAAGACTGGGAAATTCACCCCTCCACTTT. Translation: CAWSVVRLGNSPLHF.

The DNA for the CDR3 is TGTGCCAGCAGTGAAGGGGGAGACACCGGGGAGCTGTTTTTT. Translated: CASSEGGDTGELFF. The J gene is TRBJ2-2, the V gene TRBV6-1; possibly TRBD2 for D (5 bases). This CDR3 spans 14 amino acids. Between the trimmed V and J ends, which lost 1 base and 3 bases, there was a span of 6 bases. Germline V gives CDR1 MNHNS, CDR2 SASEGT.

The chain's CDR3 is CASSLDQGAGYEQYF. As DNA, the CDR3 is TGTGCCAGCAGCTTGGATCAGGGGGCGGGCTACGAGCAGTACTTC. The chain couples TRBV5-4 to TRBJ2-7, with TRBD1 matching 8 bases. Germline V gives CDR1 SGHNT, CDR2 YYREEE (reference sequence). After removal of 0 bases from V and 3 bases from J, the junction contained 5 bases not matched to a gene. This CDR3 has 15 amino acids.

V gene TRBV7-9 combines with J gene TRBJ1-1; the D is unclear. The CDR3 runs 16 residues. Trimming removed 0 bases from V and 0 bases from J, with 11 bases in between. Germline V gene data show CDR1 as SEHNR and CDR2 as FQNEAQ (reference sequence). The CDR3 bases are TGTGCCAGCAGCTTAGCCTTGGGTCCTATGAACACTGAAGCTTTCTTT. It encodes CASSLALGPMNTEAFF.

The CDR3 bases are TGTGCCAGCAGCAAAGCGGGAGGACAGGGGAGGGTCGCTGAAGCTTTCTTT. Encoded protein: CASSKAGGQGRVAEAFF. V gene TRBV21-1 combines with J gene TRBJ1-1; no DNA check was done on the table's D call, TRBD1. TRBV21-1 is deemed a pseudogene. The CDR3 runs 17 residues.

The rearrangement joins TRBV18 to TRBJ1-2; TRBD1 is a possible D gene (6 bases). The CDR3 is 13 amino acids. Trimming stripped 3 bases from V and 3 bases from J, with 8 bases between. CDR1 KGHSH and CDR2 LQKENI come from the germline V gene. This CDR3 is CASSPGQDYGYTF. Here the CDR3 DNA reads TGTGCCAGCTCACCGGGACAAGACTATGGCTACACCTTC.

V is TRBV5-4 and J is TRBJ1-3; 7 nucleotides agree with TRBD1. Unmatched junction bases numbered 3, after V lost 3 bases and J lost 3 bases. The CDR3 runs 14 residues. The germline V gene encodes CDR1 SGHNT and CDR2 YYREEE (reference sequence). The CDR3 spells CASSSQGSGNTIYF. CDR3 in DNA: TGTGCCAGCAGCTCACAGGGGAGTGGAAACACCATATATTTT.

This rearrangement joins TRBV30 to TRBJ1-2; D is possibly TRBD1 (6 bases). V was shortened by 8 bases and J by 4 bases, with 11 bases between the two germline ends. Per germline, CDR1 GTSNPN and CDR2 SVGIG (reference sequence). The length of the CDR3 is 11 residues. CDR3 residues: CAGGQIYGYTF. DNA of the CDR3: TGTGCCGGTGGACAGATCTATGGCTACACCTTC.

The chain links TRBV2 to TRBJ2-7; D possibly uses TRBD1 or TRBD2 (7 bases each). V lost 4 bases and J 1 base, leaving 11 bases between the germline ends. The CDR3 contains 14 residues. Germline V gene sequence: CDR1 SNHLY, CDR2 FYNNEI. CDR3 sequence reads: CASSVQGGSYEQYF. The CDR3 DNA follows: TGTGCCAGCAGTGTCCAGGGGGGGTCCTACGAGCAGTACTTC.

This chain connects TRBV5-1 to TRBJ2-7, with 7 bases that match TRBD1. The CDR3 extends over 15 amino acids. CDR1 is SGHRS and CDR2 is YFSETQ in the germline V gene. Trimming cost V 0 bases and J 5 bases; bases outside gene matches: 8. The CDR3 DNA follows: TGCGCCAGCAGCTTGGCCCCACTGACAGGGAACGAGCAGTACTTC. Amino acids: CASSLAPLTGNEQYF.

V is TRBV2 and J is TRBJ1-5; D remains ambiguous. This CDR3 region has 14 residues. V lost 6 bases to trimming and J lost 1 base, with 10 bases between them. From germline, CDR1 is SNHLY and CDR2 FYNNEI. CDR3 sequence (DNA): TGTGCCAGCAGCGCTTTCCGGAGCAATCAGCCCCAGCATTTT. Its translation: CASSAFRSNQPQHF.

CDR3 sequence (DNA): TGTGCCAGCAGCCAACACGGGGATGTCAGCTATGGCTACACCTTC. This gives the protein CASSQHGDVSYGYTF. J is TRBJ1-2 and V is TRBV5-4; no firm D call. The ends were cut back, 4 bases at V and 4 bases at J, with 17 bases in the middle. This CDR3 region has 15 residues. The germline V gene encodes CDR1 SGHNT and CDR2 YYREEE (reference sequence).

This clone occurred a few times. This chain links TRBV5-1 with TRBJ2-2; the D gene is possibly TRBD1 (5 bases). This CDR3 is built from 16 residues. Germline V gene sequence: CDR1 SGHRS, CDR2 YFSETQ. Between the trimmed V and J ends, which lost 5 bases and 2 bases, there was a span of 16 bases. The DNA of the CDR3 is TGCGCCAGCAGTTTAGGTTTATGGGGCAACACCGGGGAGCTGTTTTTT. Translated, it gives CASSLGLWGNTGELFF.

J is TRBJ1-1 and V is TRBV5-1; 9 positions agree with TRBD1. After removal of 4 bases from V and 5 bases from J, the junction contained 6 bases not matched to a gene. The CDR3 runs to 14 residues. Looked up from germline, CDR1 is SGHRS and CDR2 is YFSETQ. For the CDR3, the DNA is TGCGCCAGCAGCACGGGACAGGGAGGGACTGAAGCTTTCTTT. It is translated as CASSTGQGGTEAFF.

The V call is TRBV5-1, the J call TRBJ2-1; perhaps TRBD1 as D (5 bases). Per germline, CDR1 SGHRS and CDR2 YFSETQ. V shed 0 bases and J shed 8 bases, with 12 bases lying between them. This CDR3 has 14 residues. The CDR3 DNA reads TGCGCCAGCAGCTTGGACAGGATCGGCTATGAGCAGTTCTTC. Protein: CASSLDRIGYEQFF. The full variable domain, rest sourced from reference TRBV5-1 and TRBJ2-1, is KAGVTQTPRYLIKTRGQQVTLSCSPISGHRSVSWYQQTPGQGLQFLFEYFSETQRNKGNFPGRFSGRQFSNSRSEMNVSTLELGDSALYLCASSLDRIGYEQFFGPGTRLTVL.

This chain uses TRBV5-4 with TRBJ1-6; possible D gene TRBD1, 5 bases. Germline V gene data show CDR1 as SGHNT and CDR2 as YYREEE (reference sequence). V was clipped by 2 bases and J by 10 bases, with 13 bases between them. This CDR3 contains 14 residues. CDR3 coding DNA: TGTGCCAGCAGCTTCGGGACGGCTAGCTCACCCCTCCACTTT. As protein: CASSFGTASSPLHF.

The J gene is TRBJ2-7, the V gene TRBV3-1 (or the pseudogene TRBV3-2); 9 bases fit TRBD2. V shed 2 bases and J 6 bases; nucleotides not matched to a gene: 8. CDR1 LGHDT and CDR2 YNNKEL come from the germline V gene (reference sequence). The CDR3 is made up of 15 amino acids. The CDR3 loop reads CASSQFGGGAAEQYF. CDR3 nucleotides: TGTGCCAGCAGCCAATTCGGCGGGGGGGCCGCCGAGCAGTACTTC.

This clone showed up just a few times. The CDR3: CASSQGGQGAFYGYTF. In DNA form, the CDR3 reads TGCGCCAGCAGCCAAGGAGGGCAGGGCGCCTTCTATGGCTACACCTTC. This chain uses TRBV4-3 with TRBJ1-2; tentatively, D is TRBD1 (5 bases). Germline V lookup: CDR1 LGHNA, CDR2 YSLEER. The V gene lost 1 base and the J gene lost 4 bases, with 16 bases spanning the gap. CDR3 length: 16 amino acids.

The V and J genes are TRBV18 and TRBJ1-1; D is uncertain. The V gene's germline CDR1 is KGHSH and CDR2 LQKENI. The CDR3 loop spans 14 amino acids. V was pared by 3 bases and J by 3 bases, with 11 bases between. The CDR3 loop is CASSPGFGYTEAFF. In nucleotides, the CDR3 is TGTGCCAGCTCACCTGGGTTTGGATACACTGAAGCTTTCTTT.

The rearrangement links TRBV27 to TRBJ1-6; D uncertain. Germline-derived CDR1 and CDR2 are MNHEY and SMNVEV (reference sequence). The CDR3 has 12 residues. Trimming took off 4 bases at V and 13 bases at J, with 11 bases between the two ends. The DNA for the CDR3 is TGTGCCAGCAGTTCCCTGGGGTTCCCCCTCCACTTT. Translation gives CASSSLGFPLHF.

The V call is TRBV5-6, the J call TRBJ1-1, with D possibly TRBD1 on 5 matching bases. Germline values: CDR1 SGHDT, CDR2 YYEEEE. The V end was cut by 2 bases, the J end by 4 bases, with 12 bases between. This CDR3 has 14 residues. The CDR3 DNA sequence: TGTGCCAGCAGCTTAAGGGGAAAGGCCACTGAAGCTTTCTTT. Encoded protein: CASSLRGKATEAFF.